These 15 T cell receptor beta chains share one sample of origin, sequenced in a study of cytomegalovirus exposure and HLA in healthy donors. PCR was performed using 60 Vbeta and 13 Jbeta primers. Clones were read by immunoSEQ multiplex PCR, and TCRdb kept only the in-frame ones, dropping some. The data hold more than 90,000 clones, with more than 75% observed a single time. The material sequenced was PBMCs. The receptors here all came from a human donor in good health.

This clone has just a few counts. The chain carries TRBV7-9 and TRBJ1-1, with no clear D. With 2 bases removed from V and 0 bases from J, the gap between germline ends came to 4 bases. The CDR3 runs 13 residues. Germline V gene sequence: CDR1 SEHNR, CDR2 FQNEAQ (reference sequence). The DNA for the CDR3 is TGTGCCAGCAGCTTAATCTTGAACACTGAAGCTTTCTTT. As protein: CASSLILNTEAFF.

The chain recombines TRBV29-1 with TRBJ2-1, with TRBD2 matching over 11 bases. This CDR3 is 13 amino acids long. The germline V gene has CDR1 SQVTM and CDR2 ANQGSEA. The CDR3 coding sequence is TGCAGTGACCGGGGACTAGCGGTTCCCCGGCAGTTCTTC. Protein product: CSDRGLAVPRQFF.

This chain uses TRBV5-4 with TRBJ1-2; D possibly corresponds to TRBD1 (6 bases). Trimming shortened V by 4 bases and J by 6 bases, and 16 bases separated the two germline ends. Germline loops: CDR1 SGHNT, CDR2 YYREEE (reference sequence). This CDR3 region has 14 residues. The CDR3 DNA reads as TGTGCCAGCAGCGGGGGTAGGGGGTGGGATGGCTACACCTTC. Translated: CASSGGRGWDGYTF.

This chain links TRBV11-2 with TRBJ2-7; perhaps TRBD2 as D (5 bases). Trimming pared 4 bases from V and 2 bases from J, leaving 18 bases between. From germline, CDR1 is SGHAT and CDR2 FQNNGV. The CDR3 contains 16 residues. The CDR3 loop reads CASSSAGLRSAYEQYF. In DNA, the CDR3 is TGTGCCAGCAGCTCGGCGGGCCTCCGTTCAGCCTACGAGCAGTACTTC.

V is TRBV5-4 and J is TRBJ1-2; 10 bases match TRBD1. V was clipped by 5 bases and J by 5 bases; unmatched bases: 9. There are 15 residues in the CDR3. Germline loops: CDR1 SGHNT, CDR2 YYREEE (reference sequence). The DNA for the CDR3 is TGTGCCAGCAGTTTGAGGACAGGGGGACTATATGGCTACACCTTC. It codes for CASSLRTGGLYGYTF.

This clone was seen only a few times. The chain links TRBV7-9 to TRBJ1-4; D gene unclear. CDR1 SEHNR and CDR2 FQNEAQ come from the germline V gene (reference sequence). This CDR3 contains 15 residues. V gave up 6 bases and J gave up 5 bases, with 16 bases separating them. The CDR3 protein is CASSQTGSGNEKLFF. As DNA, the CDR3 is TGTGCCAGCAGTCAAACGGGTTCCGGGAATGAAAAACTGTTTTTT.

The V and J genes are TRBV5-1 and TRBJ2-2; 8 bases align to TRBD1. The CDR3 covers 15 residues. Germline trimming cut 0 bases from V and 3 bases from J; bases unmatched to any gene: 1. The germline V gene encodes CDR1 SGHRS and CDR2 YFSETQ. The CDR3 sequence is CASSLAGGYTGELFF. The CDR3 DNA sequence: TGCGCCAGCAGCTTGGCAGGGGGCTACACCGGGGAGCTGTTTTTT.

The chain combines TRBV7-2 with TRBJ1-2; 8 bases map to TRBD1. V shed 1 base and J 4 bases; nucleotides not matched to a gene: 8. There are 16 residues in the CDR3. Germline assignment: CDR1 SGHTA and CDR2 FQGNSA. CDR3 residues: CASSLDSAGGVYGYTF. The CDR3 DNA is TGTGCCAGCAGCTTAGATTCAGCAGGGGGCGTCTATGGCTACACCTTC.

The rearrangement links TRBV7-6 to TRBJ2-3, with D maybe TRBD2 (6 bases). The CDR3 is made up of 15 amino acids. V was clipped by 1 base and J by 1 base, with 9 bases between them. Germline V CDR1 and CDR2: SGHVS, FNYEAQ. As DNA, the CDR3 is TGTGCCAGCAGCTTAGGGGTAGCGGGCACAGATACGCAGTATTTT. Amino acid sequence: CASSLGVAGTDTQYF.

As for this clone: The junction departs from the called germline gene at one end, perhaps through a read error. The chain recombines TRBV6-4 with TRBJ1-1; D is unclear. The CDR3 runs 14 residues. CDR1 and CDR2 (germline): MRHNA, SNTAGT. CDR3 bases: TGTGCCAGCAGTGACTCAATTGGAACGACACTCCGAAACTTT. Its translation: CASSDSIGTTLRNF.

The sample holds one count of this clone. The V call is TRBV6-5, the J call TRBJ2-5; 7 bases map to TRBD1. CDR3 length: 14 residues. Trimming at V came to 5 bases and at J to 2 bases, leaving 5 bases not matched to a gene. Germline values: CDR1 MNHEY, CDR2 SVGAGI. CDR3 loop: CASSRTGEQETQYF. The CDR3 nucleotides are TGTGCCAGCAGTCGAACAGGGGAGCAAGAGACCCAGTACTTC.

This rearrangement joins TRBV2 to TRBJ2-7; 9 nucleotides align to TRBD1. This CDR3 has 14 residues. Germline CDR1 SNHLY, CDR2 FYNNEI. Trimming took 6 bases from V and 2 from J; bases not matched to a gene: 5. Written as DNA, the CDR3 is TGTGCCAGCAGCGGACAGGGGTTAGCCTACGAGCAGTACTTC. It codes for CASSGQGLAYEQYF.

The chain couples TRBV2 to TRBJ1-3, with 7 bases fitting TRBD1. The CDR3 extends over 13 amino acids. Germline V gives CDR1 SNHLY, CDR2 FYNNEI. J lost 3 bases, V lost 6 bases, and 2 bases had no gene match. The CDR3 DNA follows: TGTGCCAGCAGAGGACAGGTTGGAAACACCATATATTTT. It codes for CASRGQVGNTIYF.

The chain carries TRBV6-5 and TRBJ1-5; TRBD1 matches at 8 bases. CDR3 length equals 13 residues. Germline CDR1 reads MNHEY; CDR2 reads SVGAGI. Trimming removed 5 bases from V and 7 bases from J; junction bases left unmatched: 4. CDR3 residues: CASSDRGGQPQHF. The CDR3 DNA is TGTGCCAGCAGTGACAGGGGCGGCCAGCCCCAGCATTTT.

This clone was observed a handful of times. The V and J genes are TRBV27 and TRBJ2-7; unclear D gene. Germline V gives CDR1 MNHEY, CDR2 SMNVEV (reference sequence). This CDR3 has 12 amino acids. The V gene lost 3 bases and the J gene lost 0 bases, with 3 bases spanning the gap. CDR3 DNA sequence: TGTGCCAGCAGTTTCCTCTCCTACGAGCAGTACTTC. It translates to CASSFLSYEQYF.